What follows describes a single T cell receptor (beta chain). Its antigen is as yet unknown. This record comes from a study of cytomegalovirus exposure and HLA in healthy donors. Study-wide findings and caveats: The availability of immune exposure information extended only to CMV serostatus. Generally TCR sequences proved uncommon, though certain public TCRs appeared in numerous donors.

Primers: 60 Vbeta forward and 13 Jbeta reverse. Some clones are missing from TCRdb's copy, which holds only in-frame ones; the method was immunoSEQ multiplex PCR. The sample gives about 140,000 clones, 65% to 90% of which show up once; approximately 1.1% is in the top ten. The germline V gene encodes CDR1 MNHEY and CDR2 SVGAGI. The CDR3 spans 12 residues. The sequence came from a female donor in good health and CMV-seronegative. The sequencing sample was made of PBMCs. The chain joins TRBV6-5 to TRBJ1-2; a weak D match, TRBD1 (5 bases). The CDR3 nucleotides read TGTGCAAGTAAAGGGGCAGGATATGGCTACACCTTC. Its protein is CASKGAGYGYTF.